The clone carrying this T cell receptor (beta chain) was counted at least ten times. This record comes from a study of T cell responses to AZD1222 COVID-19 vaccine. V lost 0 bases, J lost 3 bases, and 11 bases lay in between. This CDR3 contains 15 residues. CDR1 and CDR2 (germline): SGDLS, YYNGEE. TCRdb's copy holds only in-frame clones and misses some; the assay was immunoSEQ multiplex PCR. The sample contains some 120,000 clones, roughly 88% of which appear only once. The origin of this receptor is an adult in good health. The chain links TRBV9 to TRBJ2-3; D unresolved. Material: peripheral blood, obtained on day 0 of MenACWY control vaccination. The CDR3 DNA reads TGTGCCAGCAGCGTAGAAGGTTTTGGGACAGATACGCAGTATTTT. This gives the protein CASSVEGFGTDTQYF.